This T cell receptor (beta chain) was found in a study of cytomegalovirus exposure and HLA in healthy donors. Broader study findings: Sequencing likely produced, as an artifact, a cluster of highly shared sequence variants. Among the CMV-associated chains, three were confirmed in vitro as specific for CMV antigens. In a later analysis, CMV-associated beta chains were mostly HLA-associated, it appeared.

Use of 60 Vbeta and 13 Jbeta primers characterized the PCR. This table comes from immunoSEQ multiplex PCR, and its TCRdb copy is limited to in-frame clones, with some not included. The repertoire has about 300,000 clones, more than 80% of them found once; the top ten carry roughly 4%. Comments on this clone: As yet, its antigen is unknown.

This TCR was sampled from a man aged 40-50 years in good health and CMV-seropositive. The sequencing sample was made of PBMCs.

Here the CDR3 DNA reads TGTGCCAGCAGTACTGGGCCAGGGAACTATGGCTACACCTTC. Its translation is CASSTGPGNYGYTF. The V call is TRBV6-1, the J call TRBJ1-2, with a possible D match to TRBD1 (5 bases). Trimming shortened V by 5 bases and J by 2 bases, and 12 bases separated the two germline ends. CDR1 and CDR2 (germline): MNHNS, SASEGT. The CDR3 length is 14 residues.